These 29 T cell receptor beta chains originate from one sample sequenced in a study of T cell repertoires in cytomegalovirus infection. These receptors lack a known antigen. TCRdb analysed the reads with MiXCR anew, one entry per CDR3 protein. Among approximately 910,000 distinct CDR3 sequences, around 32% were seen once, and the ten largest hold about 14%. Sample: cultured CD8+ T cells from PBMCs, taken from culture after CMV antigen stimulation. Source of these receptors: a human donor in good health (CMV status not recorded). Some clones in this sample may be carry-over from other donors' samples.

This clonotype has ten or more counts. CDR3 residues: CASPRPGGPGDEQFF. The CDR3 coding sequence is TGTGCCAGCCCCAGGCCCGGGGGGCCGGGGGATGAGCAGTTCTTC. The genes are TRBV7-9 and TRBJ2-1; D is perhaps TRBD2 (7 bases). V gave up 8 bases and J gave up 8 bases, with 22 bases separating them. There are 15 residues in the CDR3. Germline CDR1 reads SEHNR; CDR2 reads FQNEAQ (reference sequence).

This clonotype was observed many times. J is TRBJ2-3 and V is TRBV7-8, with no clear D. Deletions cut 2 bases from V and 2 bases from J, with 11 bases between. CDR1 and CDR2 (germline): SGHVS, FQNEAQ. The CDR3 spans 15 residues. CDR3 sequence: CASSLSGGTTDTQYF. The CDR3 coding sequence is TGTGCCAGCAGCTTATCAGGCGGAACCACAGATACGCAGTATTTT.

The rearrangement joins TRBV7-3 to TRBJ1-1; 10 bases are shared with TRBD1. CDR3 length equals 13 residues. Germline V gene lookup returns CDR1 SGHTA and CDR2 FQGTGA. The V gene end was trimmed by 5 bases and the J gene end by 6 bases; junction bases not matched to a gene: 3. The CDR3 nucleotides are TGTGCCAGCAGCCAGACAGGGGGCCCTGAAGCTTTCTTT. Translated, it gives CASSQTGGPEAFF.

The V and J genes are TRBV27 and TRBJ2-1, with TRBD2 as a possible D gene (5 bases). V dropped 4 bases and J dropped 1 base, with 14 bases sitting between them. The germline V gene has CDR1 MNHEY and CDR2 SMNVEV (reference sequence). This CDR3 contains 16 residues. The CDR3 sequence: CASSSRGLYSYNEQFF. CDR3 nucleotide sequence: TGTGCCAGCAGTTCCCGGGGTTTGTATTCCTACAATGAGCAGTTCTTC.

The chain uses TRBV19 and TRBJ1-5; D is perhaps TRBD1 (6 bases). Trimming removed 4 bases from V and 0 bases from J, with 10 bases in between. Germline assignment: CDR1 LNHDA and CDR2 SQIVND (reference sequence). The CDR3 runs to 15 residues. DNA for the CDR3: TGTGCCAGTAGTACCCGGGACAATAGCAATCAGCCCCAGCATTTT. Its translation is CASSTRDNSNQPQHF. Looking up the rest from reference TRBV19 and TRBJ1-5 gives the full variable domain: DGGITQSPKYLFRKEGQNVTLSCEQNLNHDAMYWYRQDPGQGLRLIYYSQIVNDFQKGDIAEGYSVSREKKESFPLTVTSAQKNPTAFYLCASSTRDNSNQPQHFGDGTRLSIL.

The J gene is TRBJ2-2, the V gene TRBV6-8, with no clear D. Germline-derived CDR1 and CDR2 are MNHGY and SAAAGT. CDR3 length equals 13 residues. V lost 2 bases and J lost 12, with 13 bases in between. The CDR3 bases are TGTGCCAGCAGTTACGGCGTAGGGTTGAAGCTGTTTTTT. Translated, it gives CASSYGVGLKLFF.

This clonotype was counted a few times. V is TRBV6-6 and J is TRBJ2-5; 10 bases are a match to TRBD1. The length of the CDR3 is 14 residues. The ends lost 5 bases at V and 7 bases at J; junction bases unmatched: 7. The germline gives CDR1 MNHNY, CDR2 SVGAGI (reference sequence). The CDR3 sequence: CASSRTGQGGTQYF. The CDR3 region has the DNA TGTGCCAGCAGTCGGACTGGACAGGGGGGGACCCAGTACTTC.

The sample holds many counts of this clonotype. This chain joins TRBV7-8 and TRBJ1-2; 7 nucleotides agree with TRBD1. The germline V gene encodes CDR1 SGHVS and CDR2 FQNEAQ. The CDR3 runs to 19 residues. V lost 0 bases and J lost 3; bases outside the gene matches: 16. The CDR3 DNA is TGTGCCAGCAGCTTAGCGTACGCCAGACAATCCACAGGGGACTATGGCTACACCTTC. Its protein product is CASSLAYARQSTGDYGYTF.

This clonotype has a handful of counts. V usage is TRBV27 and J usage is TRBJ2-5, with D unresolved. Germline V lookup: CDR1 MNHEY, CDR2 SMNVEV (reference sequence). V lost 3 bases and J lost 5, with 10 bases in between. The CDR3 is 13 residues long. Here the CDR3 reads CASSFGRYETQYF. The CDR3 DNA follows: TGTGCCAGCAGTTTCGGTCGGTACGAGACCCAGTACTTC.

The chain uses TRBV15 and TRBJ2-7; D ambiguous. Germline lookup yields CDR1 LNHNV and CDR2 YYDKDF (reference sequence). CDR3 length: 14 amino acids. CDR3 sequence: CATNRAAGVYEQYV. CDR3 nucleotides: TGTGCCACCAACAGAGCAGCAGGAGTCTACGAGCAGTACGTC.

This chain joins TRBV9 and TRBJ2-4; D may be TRBD1 (6 bases). CDR1 and CDR2 (germline): SGDLS, YYNGEE. CDR3 length: 16 residues. Trimming cost V 4 bases and J 0 bases, with 14 bases left between them. The CDR3 protein is CASSTRDTIAKNIQYF. In nucleotides, the CDR3 is TGTGCCAGCAGCACCCGGGACACAATAGCCAAAAACATTCAGTACTTC.

The V gene is TRBV20-1, the J gene TRBJ1-5, with D perhaps TRBD1 (6 bases). This CDR3 region has 18 residues. Trimming took off 1 base at V and 2 bases at J, with 21 bases between the two ends. From germline, CDR1 is DFQATT and CDR2 SNEGSKA (reference sequence). Here the CDR3 reads CSARVHRELGGGNQPQHF. The CDR3 bases are TGCAGTGCTAGAGTCCACAGGGAATTGGGCGGGGGCAATCAGCCCCAGCATTTT.

This clonotype was detected a few times. V usage is TRBV11-2 and J usage is TRBJ1-5; D ambiguous. V was trimmed by 5 bases and J by 2 bases, leaving 10 bases between them. In germline, CDR1 is SGHAT, CDR2 FQNNGV. This CDR3 spans 14 amino acids. CDR3 protein: CASSPRMGNQPQHF. CDR3 bases: TGTGCCAGCAGCCCGCGGATGGGCAATCAGCCCCAGCATTTT.

There are many counts of this clonotype. The rearrangement links TRBV7-2 to TRBJ1-1, with unresolved D. The V gene lost 1 base and the J gene lost 6 bases, with 9 bases spanning the gap. In germline, CDR1 is SGHTA, CDR2 FQGNSA. This CDR3 is 13 amino acids long. CDR3 sequence reads: CASSLEGSAEAFF. The DNA of the CDR3 is TGTGCCAGCAGCTTAGAGGGTAGCGCTGAAGCTTTCTTT.

This clonotype came up a few times. The chain uses TRBV7-9 and TRBJ2-7; tentatively, D is TRBD1 (6 bases). The CDR3 sequence is 16 residues long. The ends were cut back, 3 bases at V and 6 bases at J, with 21 bases in the middle. Germline assignment: CDR1 SEHNR and CDR2 FQNEAQ (reference sequence). The CDR3 here is CASSFWAGEISGEQYF. Written as DNA, the CDR3 is TGTGCCAGCAGCTTCTGGGCAGGGGAGATATCGGGCGAGCAGTACTTC.

This clonotype was seen only a few times. The chain uses TRBV4-1 and TRBJ1-2, with D possibly matching TRBD1 (5 bases). Trimming cost V 3 bases and J 2 bases, with 10 bases left between them. The CDR3 loop spans 14 amino acids. Looked up from germline, CDR1 is MGHRA and CDR2 is YSYEKL. CDR3 nucleotides: TGCGCCAGCAGCCATGTGGGGGGGAACTATGGCTACACCTTC. This gives the protein CASSHVGGNYGYTF.

This clonotype came up many times. The gene calls are TRBV27 and TRBJ2-3, with 7 nucleotides matching TRBD1. The trim removed 5 bases at V and 1 base at J, leaving 6 bases unmatched. The CDR3 is made up of 15 amino acids. Germline CDR1 and CDR2: MNHEY and SMNVEV (reference sequence). CDR3 DNA: TGTGCCAGCAGTCCCGACAGGGCTGGCACAGATACGCAGTATTTT. Protein sequence: CASSPDRAGTDTQYF.

This clonotype showed up just a few times. The chain recombines TRBV6-1 with TRBJ2-7; 7 nucleotides line up with TRBD1. The V gene's germline CDR1 is MNHNS and CDR2 SASEGT. V shed 5 bases, J shed 5 bases, and the junction held 6 bases outside the gene matches. This CDR3 is 13 amino acids long. The CDR3 loop is CASSPTGFNEQYV. DNA for the CDR3: TGTGCCAGCAGTCCGACAGGGTTCAACGAGCAGTACGTC.

This chain connects TRBV18 to TRBJ2-3; no definite D call. Germline V gene lookup returns CDR1 KGHSH and CDR2 LQKENI. V was trimmed by 3 bases and J by 2 bases, leaving 6 bases between them. The CDR3 is 13 residues long. The CDR3 spells CASSPIATDTQYF. CDR3 nucleotides: TGTGCCAGCTCACCGATCGCCACAGATACGCAGTATTTT.

There are many counts of this clonotype. This chain connects TRBV3-1 to TRBJ1-1, with D hard to call. Trimming cost V 0 bases and J 8 bases, with 10 bases left between them. The CDR3 consists of 13 residues. Per the germline V gene, CDR1 is LGHDT and CDR2 is YNNKEL (reference sequence). CDR3: CASSQDPAGEAFF. The DNA for the CDR3 is TGTGCCAGCAGCCAAGATCCGGCTGGAGAAGCTTTCTTT.

This clonotype was detected only a few times. CDR3 coding DNA: TGTGCCAGCAGCCCGGGGTTCTCCTACGAGCAGTACTTC. It codes for CASSPGFSYEQYF. The genes are TRBV27 and TRBJ2-7; maybe TRBD2 (5 bases). Per germline, CDR1 MNHEY and CDR2 SMNVEV (reference sequence). The CDR3 has 13 residues. Trimming cost V 6 bases and J 0 bases, with 9 bases left between them.

This clonotype turned up a few times. CDR3 residues: CAIDGKGANYGYTF. CDR3 sequence (DNA): TGTGCCATAGACGGGAAGGGCGCTAACTATGGCTACACCTTC. V is TRBV12-3 or TRBV12-4 and J is TRBJ1-2; D is unclear. CDR3 size: 14 residues. V lost 10 bases to trimming and J lost 0 bases, with 15 bases between them.

This clonotype appeared a single time. V and J are TRBV20-1 and TRBJ2-7; the D is unclear. The length of the CDR3 is 13 residues. CDR1 is DFQATT, CDR2 SNEGSKA, per germline (reference sequence). V lost 2 bases and J 0 bases, leaving 8 bases between the germline ends. This CDR3 is CSARQMSSYEQYV. The CDR3 DNA reads TGCAGTGCTAGACAGATGAGCTCCTACGAGCAGTACGTC.

This clonotype showed up many times. The V and J genes are TRBV7-2 and TRBJ1-4; D is ambiguous. Germline V CDR1 and CDR2: SGHTA, FQGNSA. There are 15 residues in the CDR3. V gave up 1 base and J gave up 3 bases, with 9 bases separating them. CDR3 nucleotides: TGTGCCAGCAGCTTAGAAGGAACGGCTAATGAAAAACTGTTTTTT. This codes for CASSLEGTANEKLFF.

The J gene is TRBJ2-3, the V gene TRBV5-1, with D perhaps TRBD1 or TRBD2 (5 bases each). CDR3 length: 17 amino acids. V was shortened by 4 bases and J by 0 bases, with 18 bases between the two germline ends. Germline V gene data show CDR1 as SGHRS and CDR2 as YFSETQ. DNA of the CDR3: TGCGCCAGCAGCATGCGCCGGGGCCCTACAAGCACAGATACGCAGTATTTT. Protein product: CASSMRRGPTSTDTQYF.

The chain joins TRBV7-6 to TRBJ2-1; 8 bases agree with TRBD2. CDR1 and CDR2 from the germline V gene are SGHVS and FNYEAQ. The CDR3 covers 17 residues. V gave up 3 bases and J gave up 5 bases; unmatched junction bases: 12. The chain's CDR3 is CASSFPRRGGTHNEQFF. The DNA for the CDR3 is TGTGCCAGCAGCTTCCCCCGACGGGGGGGGACCCACAATGAGCAGTTCTTC.

This chain joins TRBV6-2 or TRBV6-3 and TRBJ2-3; the D gene is possibly TRBD2 (6 bases). The CDR3 runs to 14 residues. CDR1 MNHEY and CDR2 SVGEGT come from the germline V gene. The V and J ends lost 6 bases and 9 bases respectively, with 19 bases between them. DNA for the CDR3: TGTGCCAGCAGACTTCTGGGGCAGGGAGGAACGCAGTATTTT. It is translated as CASRLLGQGGTQYF.

The rearrangement joins TRBV27 to TRBJ1-6, with D tentatively TRBD1 (6 bases). The CDR3 totals 14 residues. The V end was cut by 5 bases, the J end by 8 bases, with 13 bases between. The germline V gene encodes CDR1 MNHEY and CDR2 SMNVEV (reference sequence). Written as DNA, the CDR3 is TGTGCCAGCAGTGCCCTACAGGGTCATTCACCCCTCCACTTT. Encoded protein: CASSALQGHSPLHF.

This clonotype was detected a few times. The chain employs TRBV3-1 and TRBJ1-4; tentative D call: TRBD1 (5 bases). In germline, CDR1 is LGHDT, CDR2 YNNKEL (reference sequence). The CDR3 contains 16 residues. V lost 5 bases, J lost 8 bases, and 21 bases lay in between. CDR3 protein: CASSEGFGTEEEKLFF. The CDR3 region has the DNA TGTGCCAGCAGCGAAGGATTCGGGACGGAGGAGGAAAAACTGTTTTTT.